Reported below is one TCR beta chain. The CDR3 extends over 13 amino acids. Per germline, CDR1 SGHDN and CDR2 FVKESK. The V end was cut by 2 bases, the J end by 6 bases, with 7 bases between. The time point denotes: pre-sensitization, week 0. Treatment given: therapeutic diphenylcyclopropenone sensitization with weekly scalp DPC. This specimen comes from a study of human T cells and chemical hapten exposure. Study summary: The sensitizing agent was 2% DPC, placed on approximately 2 cm by approximately 2 cm of upper inner arm skin. Diphenylcyclopropenone was applied weekly to patients' scalps across the roughly 24-week study.

TCRdb ran MiXCR on the RACE reads and lists one entry per CDR3 protein. The table has roughly 51,000 distinct CDR3 sequences, more than 8% seen once; the top ten hold 8% to 10%. The receptor was isolated from a man between 35 and 55 years old with alopecia areata. Some clones in this sample may be carry-over from other donors' samples. The starting material was whole blood, obtained in connection with sensitization to the hapten diphenylcyclopropenone (DPC). This chain connects TRBV14 to TRBJ2-2, with D unclear. Here the CDR3 reads CASSQRFPGELFF. CDR3 bases: TGTGCCAGCAGCCAACGATTCCCCGGGGAGCTGTTTTTT.